These 7 T cell receptor beta chains were sequenced from one sample in a study of T-cell memory formation after mild COVID-19. TCRdb analysed the 5' RACE reads with MiXCR anew, one entry per CDR3 protein. Here the sample spans over 350,000 distinct CDR3 sequences, 20% to 30% being singletons. Sequencing was carried out using PBMCs or a T cell subset sorted from them (not recorded which). The receptors stem from an adult woman who had mild COVID-19 (a few samples of this study predate the infection). Cell type and time point are not known.

This chain links TRBV19 with TRBJ1-2; TRBD1 agrees at 7 bases. Germline assignment: CDR1 LNHDA and CDR2 SQIVND (reference sequence). J gave up 3 bases and V 6 bases, and 7 bases lay outside the gene matches. CDR3 length: 14 residues. CDR3 nucleotides: TGTGCCAGTAGGCTTACAGGGGACGACTATGGCTACACCTTC. As protein: CASRLTGDDYGYTF.

This chain links TRBV25-1 with TRBJ2-1, with 7 positions matching TRBD2. Germline V lookup: CDR1 MGHDK, CDR2 SYGVNS. The CDR3 is made up of 16 amino acids. The trim removed 3 bases at V and 4 bases at J, leaving 9 bases unmatched. Here the CDR3 DNA reads TGTGCCAGCAGTGAGATAGCGGGCTCCCATTACAATGAGCAGTTCTTC. Translating it yields CASSEIAGSHYNEQFF.

This clonotype was detected ten times or more. J is TRBJ2-2 and V is TRBV5-1, with D possibly being TRBD1 (6 bases). V lost 3 bases and J 1 base, leaving 13 bases between the germline ends. CDR1 SGHRS and CDR2 YFSETQ come from the germline V gene. This CDR3 contains 16 residues. The CDR3 protein is CASSYPGAGNTGELFF. CDR3 coding DNA: TGCGCCAGCAGCTATCCAGGGGCTGGGAACACCGGGGAGCTGTTTTTT.

The chain uses TRBV30 and TRBJ2-7; weak D call: TRBD1 (7 bases). V lost 5 bases and J 2 bases, leaving 16 bases between the germline ends. Germline CDR1 reads GTSNPN; CDR2 reads SVGIG (reference sequence). The CDR3 loop spans 14 amino acids. The CDR3 DNA reads as TGTGCCTGGGGAGGGGAGCAGGGGGCCTACGAGCAGTACTTC. Translating gives CAWGGEQGAYEQYF.

This clonotype came up a few times. The chain is built from TRBV4-2 and TRBJ1-1; the D is unclear. V was trimmed by 0 bases and J by 0 bases, leaving 8 bases between them. Germline CDR1 LGHNA, CDR2 YNFKEQ. CDR3 length equals 15 residues. The CDR3 sequence is CASSQESRLNTEAFF. CDR3 DNA sequence: TGTGCCAGCAGCCAAGAATCCCGGTTGAACACTGAAGCTTTCTTT.

This clonotype came up a few times. The chain employs TRBV10-3 and TRBJ2-1, with D maybe TRBD1 (6 bases). This CDR3 has 16 amino acids. Between the trimmed V and J ends, which lost 8 bases and 3 bases, there was a span of 20 bases. CDR1 is ENHRY and CDR2 is SYGVKD in the germline V gene. Here the CDR3 reads CAIGTTKRRIYNEQFF. Written as DNA, the CDR3 is TGTGCCATCGGGACAACCAAACGCCGAATCTACAATGAGCAGTTCTTC.

In its sample, this clonotype was seen many times. This chain joins TRBV11-2 and TRBJ2-4; 9 bases match TRBD2. Unmatched junction bases numbered 6, after V lost 4 bases and J lost 14 bases. Germline V CDR1 and CDR2: SGHAT, FQNNGV. The CDR3 runs to 12 residues. The CDR3 here is CASSSTSGRKYF. CDR3 sequence (DNA): TGTGCCAGCAGCTCAACTAGCGGGCGGAAGTACTTC.